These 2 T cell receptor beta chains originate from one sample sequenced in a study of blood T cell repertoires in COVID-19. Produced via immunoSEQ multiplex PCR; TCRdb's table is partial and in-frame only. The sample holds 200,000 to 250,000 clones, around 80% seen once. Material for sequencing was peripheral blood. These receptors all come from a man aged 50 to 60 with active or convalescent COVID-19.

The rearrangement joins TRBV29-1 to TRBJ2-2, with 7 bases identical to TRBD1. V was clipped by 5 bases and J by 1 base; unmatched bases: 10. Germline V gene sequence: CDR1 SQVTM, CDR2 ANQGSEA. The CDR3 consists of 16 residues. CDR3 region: CSVLSDRAGNTGELFF. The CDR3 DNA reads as TGCAGCGTTCTTAGCGACAGGGCGGGGAACACCGGGGAGCTGTTTTTT.

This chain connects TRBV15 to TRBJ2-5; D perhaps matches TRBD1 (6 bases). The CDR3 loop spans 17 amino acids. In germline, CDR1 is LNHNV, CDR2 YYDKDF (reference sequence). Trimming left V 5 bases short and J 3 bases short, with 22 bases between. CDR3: CATSDLGQPTREETQYF. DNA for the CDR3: TGTGCCACCAGCGATCTGGGACAACCTACCAGGGAAGAGACCCAGTACTTC.